This TCR beta chain came from a study of cytomegalovirus exposure and HLA in healthy donors. Study-level information: Unique TCRs from HLA-typed donors, roughly 87 million of them, were held in an early data release.

This CDR3 contains 14 residues. Trimming left V 4 bases short and J 4 bases short, with 11 bases between. Germline V CDR1 and CDR2: SGHDT, YYEEEE. The PCR made use of 60 Vbeta and 13 Jbeta primers. Study processing details: Later, an analysis found about 83 million unique TCR beta chains, and some 10 million of these were shared. Libraries were prepared by immunoSEQ multiplex PCR; TCRdb keeps only in-frame clonotypes and omits some of them. V and J calls and clone size are those listed in that table; D and trimming were worked out from the DNA. The sample has 100,000 or so clones, 80% seen once; the top ten hold about 6.9%. This clone was detected only a few times.

Sequenced material: PBMCs. This chain connects TRBV5-6 to TRBJ1-4, with D hard to call. This TCR was sampled from a man younger than 40 in good health and CMV-seropositive. For the CDR3, the DNA is TGTGCCAGCAGCCGTCGGGGAAATAATGAAAAACTGTTTTTT. Translating it yields CASSRRGNNEKLFF.